This is a list of T cell receptor beta chains from one sample in a study of beta chain features in type 1 diabetes. Method: immunoSEQ multiplex PCR; TCRdb's copy keeps in-frame clones and lacks some. The table lists under 900,000 clones, under 20% of them singletons, with about 0.02% in the top ten. Sequencing was performed on naive CD4+ T cells from blood. All receptors derive from a woman aged 18-29 years in good health. CDR3s include the opening cysteine and the closing phenylalanine or tryptophan. A D gene is named only where the DNA matches it firmly. Clone size is shown for a subset of rows, as once, few, many or a class of expanded clone.

>TRBD2|TRBV11-2|TRBJ2-7|-
TGTGCCAGCAGCTTGCGCACTAGCGGGAGCTCCTACGAGCAGTACTTC
CASSLRTSGSSYEQYF
>TRBD2|TRBV6-1|TRBJ2-7|few
TGTGCCAGCAACACCCCGGGACTAGCGTCCGACGAGCAGTACTTC
CASNTPGLASDEQYF
>TRBD2|TRBV4-1|TRBJ2-5|few
TGCGCCAGCAGCCTTCTTAGCGGGACTCCACAAGAGACCCAGTACTTC
CASSLLSGTPQETQYF
>TRBD1|TRBV9|TRBJ1-2|few
TGTGCCAGCAGCGCCCGACAGGGCCCCTACTATGGCTACACCTTC
CASSARQGPYYGYTF
>TRBD1|TRBV28|TRBJ2-7|few
TGTGCCAGCAGTTCCTACAGGGGGCAGGAGCAGTACTTC
CASSSYRGQEQYF
>-|TRBV4-2|TRBJ2-3|-
TGTGCCAGCAGCCCGGGGCCGGACGTCACAGATACGCAGTATTTT
CASSPGPDVTDTQYF
>-|TRBV4-3|TRBJ1-1|few
TGCGCCAGCAGCCAAGATTTCCGCGTTAACACTGAAGCTTTCTTT
CASSQDFRVNTEAFF
>TRBD1|TRBV13|TRBJ2-3|-
TGTGCCAGCAGCTTGCCGGGACAGGGACCAGATACGCAGTATTTT
CASSLPGQGPDTQYF
>-|TRBV4-3|TRBJ1-5|few
TGCGCCAGCAGCCAAGACGCACGCAATCAGCCCCAGCATTTT
CASSQDARNQPQHF
>TRBD2|TRBV10-3|TRBJ2-3|-
TGTGCCATCAGTGAGTCGGGGACTAGCGGGATCGCTAGCACAGATACGCAGTATTTT
CAISESGTSGIASTDTQYF
>TRBD1|TRBV12-5|TRBJ2-1|-
TGTGCTAGTGGTTTGGTCCAAGGGACAGGACGTACTGAGCAGTTCTTC
CASGLVQGTGRTEQFF
>-|TRBV6-1|TRBJ1-1|few
TGTGCCAGCAGTGTGCGAGCTGAAGCTTTCTTT
CASSVRAEAFF
>TRBD1|TRBV7-9|TRBJ1-4|-
TGTGCCAGCAGCTTATACCGACAGGGGGCGACCGAAAAACTGTTTTTT
CASSLYRQGATEKLFF
>-|TRBV5-1|TRBJ2-3|-
TGCGCCAGCAGCTTCTCGAACACAGATACGCAGTATTTT
CASSFSNTDTQYF
>TRBD1|TRBV18|TRBJ2-3|-
TGTGCCAGCTCACCGGGACAGACACAGGATACGCAGTATTTT
CASSPGQTQDTQYF
>-|TRBV7-9|TRBJ2-3|-
TGTGCCAGCTTTTTGGGGGTGAGCACAGATACGCAGTATTTT
CASFLGVSTDTQYF
>-|TRBV7-2|TRBJ2-3|-
TGTGCCAGCAGCTTATTAGCTCTGAGCACAGATACGCAGTATTTT
CASSLLALSTDTQYF
>-|TRBV7-3|TRBJ2-5|few
TGTGCCAGCAGCTTAAACGCGGCAGTCCGAGAGACCCAGTACTTC
CASSLNAAVRETQYF
>-|TRBV6-5|TRBJ2-5|-
TGTGCCAGCAGTTACGACTCCTGGGCCGAGGCCCAGTACTTC
CASSYDSWAEAQYF
>-|TRBV27|TRBJ2-7|few
TGTGCCAGCAGTTTACGGTGGACATCGGGCTACGAGCAGTACTTC
CASSLRWTSGYEQYF
>-|TRBV5-4|TRBJ2-2|-
TGTGCCAGCAGCCCCCGCGGCACCAACACCGGGGAGCTGTTTTTT
CASSPRGTNTGELFF
>-|TRBV6-1|TRBJ1-1|-
TGTGCCAGCAGTAGCACAGGGAAGGCTGAAGCTTTCTTT
CASSSTGKAEAFF
>-|TRBV27|TRBJ2-7|few
TGTGCCAGCGCATCCGCGGCTAGCAGGAACTACGAGCAGTACTTC
CASASAASRNYEQYF
>-|TRBV7-9|TRBJ1-5|few
TGTGCCAGCAGCTTAGGGGGACAAAGTCAGCCCCAGCATTTT
CASSLGGQSQPQHF
>TRBD1|TRBV6-6|TRBJ1-1|-
TGTGCCAGCAGGAGAGGACAGGCCCCGAGCACTGAAGCTTTCTTT
CASRRGQAPSTEAFF
>-|TRBV7-9|TRBJ2-1|-
TGTGCCAGCAGCTTCGGGACCATTAAATGGTATGGTGAGCAGTTCTTC
CASSFGTIKWYGEQFF
>-|TRBV9|TRBJ2-3|-
TGTGCCAGCAGCGTAGGTCCCGGGATACTCGGGGATACGCAGTATTTT
CASSVGPGILGDTQYF
>TRBD2|TRBV15|TRBJ2-3|-
TGTGCCACCAGCAGAGATAGACTAGCAACAGATACGCAGTATTTT
CATSRDRLATDTQYF
>TRBD2|TRBV2|TRBJ2-1|few
TGTGCCAGCACTCCACTAGCGGGAGGGCCCGGGGCCGAGCAGTTCTTC
CASTPLAGGPGAEQFF
>-|TRBV9|TRBJ2-7|-
TGTGCCAGCAGCCCCTCTACGGCTACCTACGAGCAGTACTTC
CASSPSTATYEQYF
>TRBD2|TRBV7-9|TRBJ2-1|-
TGTGCCAGCAGCCCTACTAGCGGGAGGGCCAGTGAGCAGTTCTTC
CASSPTSGRASEQFF
>-|TRBV19|TRBJ2-3|few
TGTGCCAGTAACGGCGGTCTCGGGGATACGCAGTATTTT
CASNGGLGDTQYF
>-|TRBV28|TRBJ2-5|few
TGTGCCAGCATCGATGCAGCCTACCAAGAGACCCAGTACTTC
CASIDAAYQETQYF
>-|TRBV18|TRBJ2-2|-
TGTGCCAGCTCACCACGGGACACCGGGGAGCTGTTTTTT
CASSPRDTGELFF
>TRBD2|TRBV9|TRBJ2-2|-
TGTGCCAGCAGCCAAAGCGGGAGGGGGACCGGGGAGCTGTTTTTT
CASSQSGRGTGELFF
>TRBD2|TRBV19|TRBJ2-5|few
TGTGCCAGTAGTATGGGGACTACTGTTACCCAGTACTTC
CASSMGTTVTQYF
>TRBD1|TRBV2|TRBJ2-7|-
TGTGCCAGCAGTCGGAAAATACGGGACAGCCCCTACGAGCAGTACTTC
CASSRKIRDSPYEQYF
>-|TRBV2|TRBJ1-2|-
TGTGCCAGCAGTGCGACAGGTCGTTATGGCTACACCTTC
CASSATGRYGYTF
>TRBD1|TRBV6-5|TRBJ1-1|-
TGTGCCAGCAGTACCGACAGGGGTACTGAAGCTTTCTTT
CASSTDRGTEAFF
>-|TRBV7-9|TRBJ1-2|-
TGTGCCAGCAGCCAAGAGGGGGGATATAACTATGGCTACACCTTC
CASSQEGGYNYGYTF
>-|TRBV4-2|TRBJ2-3|-
TGTGCCAGCAGCCAAGATGTAGGGTTGAATACGCAGTATTTT
CASSQDVGLNTQYF
>-|TRBV28|TRBJ2-7|few
TGTGCCAGCATCGGCGCTATCGGGAGCCCCTACGAGCAGTACTTC
CASIGAIGSPYEQYF
>-|TRBV9|TRBJ2-5|few
TGTGCCAGCAGCGCCAACCCTACAGGGCCGGAGACCCAGTACTTC
CASSANPTGPETQYF
>-|TRBV6-6|TRBJ1-2|few
TGTGCCAGCAGTTACCAGGGACCAAGCTATGGCTACACCTTC
CASSYQGPSYGYTF
>-|TRBV7-2|TRBJ1-2|few
TGTGCCAGCAGCTTAGATCTGGCAGACTATGGCTACACCTTC
CASSLDLADYGYTF
>-|TRBV21-1|TRBJ1-2|few
TGTGCCAGCAGCAAAGCCCAGACAACAGGGTCCCTTTTCTATGGCTACACCTTC
CASSKAQTTGSLFYGYTF
>TRBD2|TRBV29-1|TRBJ2-3|-
TGCAGCGTTTCCGGAGCTAGCGGGAGGACAGATACGCAGTATTTT
CSVSGASGRTDTQYF
>-|TRBV28|TRBJ1-2|few
TGTGCCAGCAGTTCGCGGGTTGGAGGCTACACCTTC
CASSSRVGGYTF
>TRBD2|TRBV18|TRBJ2-2|-
TGTGCCAGCTCACCTTTTGGGACTAGCGGGACCGGCTCAAGGACCGGGGAGCTGTTTTTT
CASSPFGTSGTGSRTGELFF
>-|TRBV9|TRBJ2-3|few
TGTGCCAGCAGCGTAGGCGGGACGAACATGAATACGCAGTATTTT
CASSVGGTNMNTQYF
>-|TRBV28|TRBJ1-2|-
TGTGCCAGCAGTTTATTCGGCAGGGCCTATGGCTACACCTTC
CASSLFGRAYGYTF
>TRBD2|TRBV27|TRBJ2-7|few
TGTGCCAGCCGCGGGAGCTCCTACGAGCAGTACTTC
CASRGSSYEQYF
>TRBD2|TRBV11-2|TRBJ2-5|few
TGTGCCAGCAGCTTAGCCGTAGCGGGGTCCCAAGAGACCCAGTACTTC
CASSLAVAGSQETQYF